This T cell receptor beta chain is from a study of T-cell memory formation after mild COVID-19. The ends were cut back, 3 bases at V and 11 bases at J, with 21 bases in the middle. Germline-derived CDR1 and CDR2 are SGHNT and YYREEE (reference sequence). The CDR3 covers 14 residues. MiXCR was run by TCRdb on the 5' RACE reads, yielding one entry per CDR3 protein. The profile shows about 290,000 distinct CDR3 sequences, about a sixth of them singletons. The sequence was collected from a young man who had mild COVID-19 (a few samples of this study predate the infection). Cell type and time point are not known. The sequenced material came from PBMCs or a T cell subset sorted from them (not recorded which). The V gene is TRBV5-4, the J gene TRBJ2-7; TRBD1 might be the D (6 bases). CDR3 region: CASSYRDKTAEEYF. In DNA, the CDR3 is TGTGCCAGCAGCTACCGGGACAAAACCGCTGAGGAGTACTTC.